Below, 32 T cell receptor beta chains from the same sample are listed, as sequenced in a study of blood T cell repertoires in COVID-19. Sequencing used immunoSEQ multiplex PCR; TCRdb keeps in-frame clones, though not all of them. The data show about 83,000 clones, 88% seen once. The sequenced sample consisted of peripheral blood. The receptors here all came from a human donor in a cohort sampled during active COVID-19.

The chain joins TRBV7-2 to TRBJ2-3, with TRBD2 as a possible D gene (6 bases). V lost 1 base to trimming and J lost 4 bases, with 9 bases between them. Germline V lookup: CDR1 SGHTA, CDR2 FQGNSA. The CDR3 is 14 residues long. CDR3 nucleotides: TGTGCCAGCAGCTTAGGTCTAGCGTCAGATACGCAGTATTTT. This sequence encodes CASSLGLASDTQYF. Variable domain in full (rest from reference TRBV7-2 and TRBJ2-3): GAGVSQSPSNKVTEKGKDVELRCDPISGHTALYWYRQSLGQGLEFLIYFQGNSAPDKSGLPSDRFSAERTGGSVSTLTIQRTQQEDSAVYLCASSLGLASDTQYFGPGTRLTVL.

This chain links TRBV5-4 with TRBJ1-2; 7 nucleotides agree with TRBD1. The CDR3 has 14 amino acids. CDR1 SGHNT and CDR2 YYREEE come from the germline V gene (reference sequence). The V and J ends lost 4 bases and 7 bases, in that order; junction bases with no gene match: 10. CDR3 in amino acids: CASSRGQAGSGYTF. The CDR3 DNA is TGTGCCAGCAGCCGCGGACAGGCAGGCTCTGGCTACACCTTC.

The chain uses TRBV7-8 and TRBJ2-7; D may be TRBD2 (6 bases). Deletions cut 3 bases from V and 1 base from J, with 16 bases between. Germline lookup yields CDR1 SGHVS and CDR2 FQNEAQ. This CDR3 region has 16 residues. CDR3 coding DNA: TGTGCCAGCAGCTTCCGCGGGACCCGGGATTCCTACGAGCAGTACTTC. It specifies CASSFRGTRDSYEQYF.

Note on this clone: At one boundary the junction diverges from the germline segment, which might be a read error. The rearrangement links TRBV9 to TRBJ1-5; D perhaps matches TRBD1 (5 bases). CDR3 length equals 13 residues. Germline CDR1 SGDLS, CDR2 YYNGEE. CDR3 sequence (DNA): TGTGTCAGCGGGGCAGGGCCGGTTCAGCCCCAGCATTTT. This translates into CVSGAGPVQPQHF.

The chain is built from TRBV10-3 and TRBJ2-1; 9 nucleotides align to TRBD2. Germline assignment: CDR1 ENHRY and CDR2 SYGVKD. The CDR3 covers 17 residues. The trim removed 7 bases at V and 3 bases at J, leaving 13 bases unmatched. CDR3 residues: CAITTPPGTSFYNEQFF. Written as DNA, the CDR3 is TGTGCCATCACCACGCCGCCCGGGACTAGCTTCTACAATGAGCAGTTCTTC.

The chain employs TRBV5-4 and TRBJ2-3; 7 bases map to TRBD2. The germline V gene has CDR1 SGHNT and CDR2 YYREEE (reference sequence). The CDR3 runs to 16 residues. With 0 bases clipped from V and 4 bases from J, the junction kept 8 bases outside the gene matches. This CDR3 reads CASSLAGLGSPDTQYF. The CDR3 DNA reads TGTGCCAGCAGCTTGGCAGGACTAGGATCCCCAGATACGCAGTATTTT.

This clone was counted a single time. The chain joins TRBV5-1 to TRBJ2-1, with D perhaps matching TRBD1 (6 bases). Trimming cost V 0 bases and J 1 base, with 8 bases left between them. Germline V CDR1 and CDR2: SGHRS, YFSETQ. The CDR3 length is 15 residues. CDR3 protein: CASSLDQGSYNEQFF. CDR3 in DNA: TGCGCCAGCAGCTTGGACCAGGGGTCCTACAATGAGCAGTTCTTC.

The V gene is TRBV11-3, the J gene TRBJ2-1, with TRBD1 identical over 9 bases. The trim removed 1 base at V and 9 bases at J, leaving 7 bases unmatched. Germline-derived CDR1 and CDR2 are SGHNT and YENEEA. The CDR3 sequence is 15 residues long. The DNA for the CDR3 is TGTGCCAGCAGCTTAGGCCAGGGACAGGGACTTGAGCAGTTCTTC. It is translated as CASSLGQGQGLEQFF. Filled out from reference TRBV11-3 and TRBJ2-1, the complete variable domain reads EAGVVQSPRYKIIEKKQPVAFWCNPISGHNTLYWYLQNLGQGPELLIRYENEEAVDDSQLPKDRFSAERLKGVDSTLKIQPAELGDSAVYLCASSLGQGQGLEQFFGPGTRLTVL.

This chain joins TRBV7-2 and TRBJ1-6, with 7 bases aligning to TRBD1. Trimming at V came to 5 bases and at J to 0 bases, leaving 13 bases not matched to a gene. Germline lookup yields CDR1 SGHTA and CDR2 FQGNSA. This CDR3 has 19 residues. The chain's CDR3 is CASSPHRPGQFSYNSPLHF. As DNA, the CDR3 is TGTGCCAGCAGCCCGCACCGCCCGGGACAGTTCTCCTATAATTCACCCCTCCACTTT.

The rearrangement uses TRBV5-1 and TRBJ2-1; 13 bases map to TRBD2. This CDR3 has 15 residues. Germline V gene lookup returns CDR1 SGHRS and CDR2 YFSETQ. V lost 6 bases to trimming and J lost 8 bases; unmatched junction nucleotides: 8. The CDR3 region is CASIGLAGVVDEQFF. The CDR3 nucleotides are TGCGCCAGCATTGGACTAGCGGGAGTTGTGGATGAGCAGTTCTTC.

The chain employs TRBV7-8 and TRBJ2-1, with 9 bases that match TRBD2. This CDR3 spans 17 amino acids. Germline trimming cut 1 base from V and 3 bases from J; bases unmatched to any gene: 7. Looked up from germline, CDR1 is SGHVS and CDR2 is FQNEAQ. As DNA, the CDR3 is TGTGCCAGCAGCTTAGTAAAGCGGGAGGTTCTCTACAATGAGCAGTTCTTC. Translation gives CASSLVKREVLYNEQFF.

The V gene is TRBV4-2, the J gene TRBJ2-1, with D tentatively TRBD2 (6 bases). The V and J ends lost 2 bases and 0 bases respectively, with 14 bases between them. This CDR3 region has 17 residues. Germline loops: CDR1 LGHNA, CDR2 YNFKEQ. Here the CDR3 reads CASSQTGGRSSYNEQFF. CDR3 bases: TGTGCCAGCAGCCAAACTGGGGGGAGGAGCTCCTACAATGAGCAGTTCTTC.

This clone was seen just once. The chain recombines TRBV27 with TRBJ1-6; weak D call: TRBD1 (6 bases). This CDR3 has 14 residues. Germline CDR1 and CDR2: MNHEY and SMNVEV (reference sequence). Trimming left V 10 bases short and J 8 bases short, with 18 bases between. The CDR3 DNA is TGTGCCACCAAAACCACAGGGACCCATTCACCCCTCCACTTT. This gives the protein CATKTTGTHSPLHF.

The CDR3 here is CASSYLSGANVLTF. CDR3 DNA sequence: TGTGCCAGCAGTTACCTGAGTGGGGCCAACGTCCTGACTTTC. V gene TRBV6-6 combines with J gene TRBJ2-6; D not resolved. Germline CDR1 reads MNHNY; CDR2 reads SVGAGI (reference sequence). With 2 bases removed from V and 3 bases from J, the gap between germline ends came to 5 bases. The CDR3 consists of 14 residues.

This clone was counted a single time. This chain links TRBV5-1 with TRBJ1-2, with 8 bases identical to TRBD1. CDR1 and CDR2 from the germline V gene are SGHRS and YFSETQ. This CDR3 is built from 13 residues. V trimming: 3 bases; J trimming: 7 bases; junction bases outside the gene matches: 5. The CDR3 region is CASSSGTGRGYTF. The CDR3 nucleotides read TGCGCCAGCAGCTCAGGGACAGGCCGTGGCTACACCTTC.

The rearrangement joins TRBV28 to TRBJ1-5; 10 positions match TRBD1. The CDR3 totals 15 residues. The ends lost 3 bases at V and 7 bases at J; junction bases unmatched: 6. Germline V gene data show CDR1 as MDHEN and CDR2 as SYDVKM. CDR3 nucleotide sequence: TGTGCCAGCAGTTTGGTTGGACAGGGGGTACAGCCCCAGCATTTT. Translating it yields CASSLVGQGVQPQHF.

The chain is built from TRBV27 and TRBJ2-1; no definite D call. The V end was cut by 2 bases, the J end by 3 bases, with 5 bases between. The CDR3 has 13 residues. CDR1 is MNHEY and CDR2 is SMNVEV in the germline V gene (reference sequence). The CDR3 spells CASSLTLYNEQFF. CDR3 nucleotide sequence: TGTGCCAGCAGTTTAACTCTCTACAATGAGCAGTTCTTC.

This chain connects TRBV7-8 to TRBJ2-7; 12 bases line up with TRBD2. With 5 bases clipped from V and 4 bases from J, the junction kept 9 bases outside the gene matches. The CDR3 length is 16 residues. Germline V gene sequence: CDR1 SGHVS, CDR2 FQNEAQ. DNA for the CDR3: TGTGCCAGCAGCACTAAGACTAGCGGGAGTTCTTACGAGCAGTACTTC. Amino acids: CASSTKTSGSSYEQYF.

This sequence joins TRBV10-3 and TRBJ2-7; D not certain. This CDR3 has 12 amino acids. Trimming took 0 bases from V and 5 from J, leaving 5 bases between them. Germline CDR1 is ENHRY and CDR2 is SYGVKD. The CDR3 bases are TGTGCCATCAGTGAGTCGCAGGACGAGCAGTACTTC. Its translation is CAISESQDEQYF.

The genes are TRBV10-3 and TRBJ1-1; no firm D call. Germline-derived CDR1 and CDR2 are ENHRY and SYGVKD. The CDR3 length is 11 residues. V gave up 10 bases and J gave up 3 bases, with 9 bases separating them. Here the CDR3 reads CATQRDTEAFF. The CDR3 region has the DNA TGTGCCACCCAACGGGACACTGAAGCTTTCTTT.

This clone came up once. The rearrangement uses TRBV2 and TRBJ1-5, with D possibly TRBD1 on 5 matching bases. Per germline, CDR1 SNHLY and CDR2 FYNNEI. V was cut by 4 bases and J by 5 bases, with 12 bases left in between. CDR3 length: 14 amino acids. For the CDR3, the DNA is TGTGCCAGCAGTGGGGACCGGGGGGATCAGCCCCAGCATTTT. It translates to CASSGDRGDQPQHF.

A single count supports this clone. The rearrangement joins TRBV27 to TRBJ1-2, with D perhaps TRBD1 (6 bases). Trimming removed 6 bases from V and 7 bases from J, with 12 bases in between. Per the germline V gene, CDR1 is MNHEY and CDR2 is SMNVEV (reference sequence). The CDR3 has 12 residues. For the CDR3, the DNA is TGTGCCAGCAGAGCCCAGGGGACTGGCTACACCTTC. Translated, it gives CASRAQGTGYTF.

The chain links TRBV27 to TRBJ1-4, with TRBD1 identical over 8 bases. With V trimmed by 6 bases and J by 6 bases, 6 bases remained unmatched. CDR1 is MNHEY, CDR2 SMNVEV, per germline (reference sequence). This CDR3 region has 14 residues. For the CDR3, the DNA is TGTGCCAGCAGACTCCAGGGGGCGGATGAAAAACTGTTTTTT. Translating gives CASRLQGADEKLFF.

The genes are TRBV7-2 and TRBJ1-2; 10 nucleotides match TRBD1. J was trimmed by 5 bases and V by 5 bases; bases with no gene match: 5. CDR3 size: 14 residues. Germline CDR1 and CDR2: SGHTA and FQGNSA. The CDR3: CASSPRTGGYGYTF. DNA of the CDR3: TGTGCCAGCAGCCCCCGGACAGGGGGATATGGCTACACCTTC.

This rearrangement joins TRBV30 to TRBJ1-2, with D tentatively TRBD1 (5 bases). V was clipped by 0 bases and J by 4 bases, with 15 bases between them. There are 15 residues in the CDR3. Germline V gene sequence: CDR1 GTSNPN, CDR2 SVGIG (reference sequence). This CDR3 is CAWSVLKGSSYGYTF. CDR3 sequence (DNA): TGTGCCTGGAGTGTACTTAAGGGGTCTAGCTATGGCTACACCTTC.

This chain links TRBV24-1 with TRBJ2-1; 9 bases agree with TRBD2. Germline V gene data show CDR1 as KGHDR and CDR2 as SFDVKD. The junction had 18 bases not matched to a gene; V was cut back by 5 bases and J by 5 bases. The length of the CDR3 is 19 residues. The CDR3 coding sequence is TGTGCCACCAGTGTCCCGGGAGGTCATGGCGGGAGGGCCAACAATGAGCAGTTCTTC. Translating gives CATSVPGGHGGRANNEQFF.

The chain combines TRBV27 with TRBJ1-5, with D hard to call. CDR3 length equals 16 residues. Trimming cost V 10 bases and J 3 bases, with 22 bases left between them. Germline V gene data show CDR1 as MNHEY and CDR2 as SMNVEV (reference sequence). The CDR3 region is CANPWRNGRNNQPQHF. DNA of the CDR3: TGTGCCAACCCGTGGAGGAACGGGAGGAACAATCAGCCCCAGCATTTT.

This clone showed up just a few times. The chain links TRBV5-6 to TRBJ1-2, with TRBD1 as a possible D gene (6 bases). This CDR3 region has 14 residues. With 0 bases removed from V and 3 bases from J, the gap between germline ends came to 9 bases. Germline V gives CDR1 SGHDT, CDR2 YYEEEE. CDR3 sequence reads: CASSLAQGDYGYTF. In DNA, the CDR3 is TGTGCCAGCAGCTTGGCACAGGGAGACTATGGCTACACCTTC.

This clone was counted between two and nine times. J is TRBJ2-3 and V is TRBV3-1 (or the pseudogene TRBV3-2), with D hard to call. V lost 1 base, J lost 2 bases, and 10 bases lay in between. The CDR3 is 15 residues long. CDR1 and CDR2 (germline): LGHDT, YNNKEL (reference sequence). CDR3 coding DNA: TGTGCCAGCAGCCAAGGGCTGGAGCTCACAGATACGCAGTATTTT. Its translation: CASSQGLELTDTQYF.

V and J are TRBV7-2 and TRBJ2-7, with 9 bases identical to TRBD1. V lost 2 bases to trimming and J lost 6 bases; unmatched junction nucleotides: 8. Germline CDR1 and CDR2: SGHTA and FQGNSA. CDR3 size: 15 residues. Written as DNA, the CDR3 is TGTGCCAGCAGCTTAAGCGGGACAGGGACTTTCGAGCAGTACTTC. It encodes CASSLSGTGTFEQYF. The variable domain in full, with the rest retrieved from reference TRBV7-2 and TRBJ2-7, is GAGVSQSPSNKVTEKGKDVELRCDPISGHTALYWYRQSLGQGLEFLIYFQGNSAPDKSGLPSDRFSAERTGGSVSTLTIQRTQQEDSAVYLCASSLSGTGTFEQYFGPGTRLTVT.

A single count supports this clone. The chain has TRBV28 and TRBJ2-7; TRBD1 might be the D (6 bases). The CDR3 spans 14 residues. The V end lost 3 bases, the J end lost 3 bases, and 12 bases lay between the germline ends. Per germline, CDR1 MDHEN and CDR2 SYDVKM. CDR3 DNA sequence: TGTGCCAGCAGTTTCCCGGGACAAAACTACGAGCAGTACTTC. Translated: CASSFPGQNYEQYF.

The V and J genes are TRBV6-5 and TRBJ1-2; 10 bases align to TRBD1. The trim removed 4 bases at V and 4 bases at J, leaving 6 bases unmatched. CDR1 is MNHEY, CDR2 SVGAGI, per germline. The CDR3 sequence is 15 residues long. CDR3 sequence (DNA): TGTGCCAGCAGTTTGTCGACAGGGGGCATCTATGGCTACACCTTC. Translation: CASSLSTGGIYGYTF.